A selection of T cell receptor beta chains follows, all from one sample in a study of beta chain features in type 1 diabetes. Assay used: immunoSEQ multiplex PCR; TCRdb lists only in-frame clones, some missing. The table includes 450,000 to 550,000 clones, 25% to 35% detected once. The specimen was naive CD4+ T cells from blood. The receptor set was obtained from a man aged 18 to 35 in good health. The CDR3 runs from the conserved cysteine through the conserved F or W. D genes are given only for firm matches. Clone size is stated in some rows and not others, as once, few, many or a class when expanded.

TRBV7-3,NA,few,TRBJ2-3,CASSLSRSTDTQYF,TGTGCCAGCAGCTTGAGCCGTAGCACAGATACGCAGTATTTT
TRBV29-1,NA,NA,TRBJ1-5,CSPGWDNQPQHF,TGCAGCCCGGGGTGGGACAATCAGCCCCAGCATTTT
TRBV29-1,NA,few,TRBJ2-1,CSVAGRDWTDREQFF,TGCAGCGTTGCCGGAAGGGACTGGACCGACCGGGAGCAGTTCTTC
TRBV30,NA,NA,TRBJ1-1,CAWSGWRGMNTEAFF,TGTGCCTGGAGTGGGTGGCGGGGAATGAACACTGAAGCTTTCTTT
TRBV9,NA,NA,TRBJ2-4,CASSVVENIQYF,TGTGCCAGCAGCGTAGTCGAAAACATTCAGTACTTC
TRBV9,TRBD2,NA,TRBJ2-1,CASSVRGESYNEQFF,TGTGCCAGCAGCGTGCGGGGGGAGAGCTACAATGAGCAGTTCTTC
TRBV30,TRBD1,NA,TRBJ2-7,CAWSAGQGPHEQYF,TGTGCCTGGAGTGCAGGACAGGGGCCCCACGAGCAGTACTTC
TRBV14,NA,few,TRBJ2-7,CASSQYYEQYF,TGTGCCAGCAGTCAATATTACGAGCAGTACTTC
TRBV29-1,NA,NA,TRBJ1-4,CSASPAATNEKLFF,TGCAGCGCTAGCCCGGCGGCAACTAATGAAAAACTGTTTTTT
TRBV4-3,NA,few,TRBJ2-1,CASSQDGRANEQFF,TGCGCCAGCAGCCAAGACGGGAGAGCTAATGAGCAGTTCTTC
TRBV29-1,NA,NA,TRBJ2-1,CSVGRDKYNEQFF,TGCAGCGTTGGACGGGACAAGTACAATGAGCAGTTCTTC
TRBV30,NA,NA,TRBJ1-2,CAWSAGQGGYGYTF,TGTGCCTGGAGTGCGGGCCAGGGTGGCTATGGCTACACCTTC
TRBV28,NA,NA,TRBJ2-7,CASSTMGNSYEQYF,TGTGCCAGCAGCACAATGGGGAACTCCTACGAGCAGTACTTC
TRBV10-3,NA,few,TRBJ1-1,CAISPGLGGRTEAFF,TGTGCCATCAGTCCAGGGTTAGGAGGGAGAACTGAAGCTTTCTTT
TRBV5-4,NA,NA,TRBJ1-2,CASTPIRGYGYTF,TGTGCCAGCACCCCAATTAGGGGCTATGGCTACACCTTC
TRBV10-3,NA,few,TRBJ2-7,CAISLYGEQYF,TGTGCCATCAGCCTCTACGGCGAGCAGTACTTC
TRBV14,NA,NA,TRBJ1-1,CASSRQATEAFF,TGTGCCAGCAGTCGACAGGCCACTGAAGCTTTCTTT
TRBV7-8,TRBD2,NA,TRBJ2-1,CASSLVAGDYNEQFF,TGTGCCAGCAGCTTAGTAGCGGGAGATTACAATGAGCAGTTCTTC
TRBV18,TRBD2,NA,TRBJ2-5,CASSPQAGGIGETQYF,TGTGCCAGCTCACCGCAAGCGGGAGGTATTGGAGAGACCCAGTACTTC
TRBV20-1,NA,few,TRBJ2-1,CSARTDDEQFF,TGCAGTGCTAGGACAGACGATGAGCAGTTCTTC